These 21 T cell receptor beta chains share one sample of origin, sequenced in a study of cytomegalovirus exposure and HLA in healthy donors. Primers: 60 Vbeta forward and 13 Jbeta reverse. The assay was immunoSEQ multiplex PCR, and TCRdb's table has in-frame clones only and misses some. The data contain around 110,000 clones, about 70% of them singletons. The sequencing input was PBMCs. These receptors originate from a woman aged 25 to 39 in good health and CMV-seronegative.

The table lists this clone with a few counts. The same CDR3 is also encoded by other DNA sequences in this sample. The genes are TRBV6-5 and TRBJ1-2; 7 nucleotides match TRBD1. The CDR3 totals 13 residues. V lost 3 bases and J lost 4; bases outside the gene matches: 2. CDR1 is MNHEY, CDR2 SVGAGI, per germline. The CDR3 DNA reads TGTGCCAGCAGTTATGACAGGGCCTATGGCTACACCTTC. Translation gives CASSYDRAYGYTF.

This clone was found a few times. The chain joins TRBV7-8 to TRBJ1-5; 12 bases are a match to TRBD1. Germline-derived CDR1 and CDR2 are SGHVS and FQNEAQ. This CDR3 is built from 19 residues. V shed 4 bases and J 6 bases; nucleotides not matched to a gene: 16. Written as DNA, the CDR3 is TGTGCCAGCAGCTCACCGGGGACAGGGGGCAAATCGCGGGCTCAGCCCCAGCATTTT. This translates into CASSSPGTGGKSRAQPQHF. Variable domain in full (rest from reference TRBV7-8 and TRBJ1-5): GAGVSQSPRYKVAKRGQDVALRCDPISGHVSLFWYQQALGQGPEFLTYFQNEAQLDKSGLPSDRFFAERPEGSVSTLKIQRTQQEDSAVYLCASSSPGTGGKSRAQPQHFGDGTRLSIL.

This clone has only a few counts. The V and J genes are TRBV7-2 and TRBJ2-7, with TRBD2 identical over 8 bases. Trimming took 3 bases from V and 3 from J; bases not matched to a gene: 10. The CDR3 covers 16 residues. Germline V lookup: CDR1 SGHTA, CDR2 FQGNSA. CDR3 residues: CASSFPRASGRYEQYF. The CDR3, as DNA: TGTGCCAGCAGCTTCCCAAGGGCTAGCGGGCGCTACGAGCAGTACTTC.

The J gene is TRBJ1-4, the V gene TRBV6-5; tentatively, D is TRBD1 (6 bases). The V and J ends lost 4 bases and 8 bases respectively, with 14 bases between them. The CDR3 has 14 residues. Germline V CDR1 and CDR2: MNHEY, SVGAGI. CDR3 amino acids: CASSWSGAPEKLFF. CDR3 DNA: TGTGCCAGCAGTTGGTCAGGGGCTCCCGAAAAACTGTTTTTT.

This clone was picked up one time. The chain combines TRBV4-1 with TRBJ1-4; D remains unclear. Germline V gives CDR1 MGHRA, CDR2 YSYEKL. This CDR3 is built from 16 residues. Trimming cost V 0 bases and J 4 bases, with 12 bases left between them. The DNA of the CDR3 is TGCGCCAGCAGCCAAGACGGTGGAGGAAATAATGAAAAACTGTTTTTT. It is translated as CASSQDGGGNNEKLFF.

Notes on this clone: Germline is not matched at one junction end, which may reflect a read error. The chain carries TRBV30 and TRBJ1-1; tentative D call: TRBD1 (5 bases). This CDR3 has 13 amino acids. Germline assignment: CDR1 GTSNPN and CDR2 SVGIG (reference sequence). The CDR3 region is CAWTRPRGTEAFF. The CDR3 bases are TGTGCTTGGACTCGTCCACGGGGGACTGAAGCTTTCTTT. The full variable domain, its missing parts supplied by reference TRBV30 and TRBJ1-1, is SQTIHQWPATLVQPVGSPLSLECTVEGTSNPNLYWYRQAAGRGLQLLFYSVGIGQISSEVPQNLSASRPQDRQFILSSKKLLLSDSGFYLCAWTRPRGTEAFFGQGTRLTVV.

In this sample, this clone turned up a few times. The chain couples TRBV30 to TRBJ1-1; D unresolved. Between the trimmed V and J ends, which lost 0 bases and 8 bases, there was a span of 13 bases. The CDR3 loop spans 13 amino acids. The germline V gene has CDR1 GTSNPN and CDR2 SVGIG (reference sequence). The DNA for the CDR3 is TGTGCCTGGAGTGTATTGGTGGTCAGAGAAGCTTTCTTT. This gives the protein CAWSVLVVREAFF.

The gene calls are TRBV5-6 and TRBJ1-1; D is possibly TRBD1 (5 bases). V shed 1 base and J shed 0 bases, with 16 bases lying between them. CDR1 and CDR2 from the germline V gene are SGHDT and YYEEEE. This CDR3 comprises 17 residues. The CDR3 sequence is CASSLWYRYNMNTEAFF. CDR3 coding DNA: TGTGCCAGCAGCTTGTGGTACAGGTATAACATGAACACTGAAGCTTTCTTT.

The chain has TRBV4-2 and TRBJ2-7, with D maybe TRBD2 (6 bases). The germline gives CDR1 LGHNA, CDR2 YNFKEQ. The V gene lost 3 bases and the J gene lost 1 base, with 13 bases spanning the gap. CDR3 length: 15 amino acids. CDR3 DNA sequence: TGTGCCAGCAGCCATACAGCGGGTACATCCTACGAGCAGTACTTC. It specifies CASSHTAGTSYEQYF.

The gene calls are TRBV5-1 and TRBJ2-3, with D possibly matching TRBD1 (6 bases). Germline V gene data show CDR1 as SGHRS and CDR2 as YFSETQ. The CDR3 length is 16 residues. V was cut by 5 bases and J by 2 bases, with 18 bases left in between. The CDR3 DNA reads TGCGCCAGCAGACGTGGGACAAGCGGATTCACAGATACGCAGTATTTT. Translated: CASRRGTSGFTDTQYF.

This chain uses TRBV20-1 with TRBJ1-6, with D possibly TRBD1 on 6 matching bases. Germline V gene lookup returns CDR1 DFQATT and CDR2 SNEGSKA (reference sequence). The CDR3 runs to 11 residues. The V and J ends lost 6 bases and 14 bases respectively, with 14 bases between them. The CDR3, as DNA: TGCAGTGCCGAGCTGGGGGCGGCCCTCCACTTT. Translating gives CSAELGAALHF.

This clone appeared once. The chain joins TRBV4-1 to TRBJ1-5, with D tentatively TRBD1 (6 bases). The germline V gene has CDR1 MGHRA and CDR2 YSYEKL. V was cut by 0 bases and J by 0 bases, with 9 bases left in between. CDR3 length: 16 amino acids. CDR3 nucleotide sequence: TGCGCCAGCAGCCAAGATTTGGACAGTAGCAATCAGCCCCAGCATTTT. Translation: CASSQDLDSSNQPQHF.

V usage is TRBV6-5 and J usage is TRBJ2-5; the D gene is possibly TRBD1 (6 bases). Germline assignment: CDR1 MNHEY and CDR2 SVGAGI. The CDR3 runs to 16 residues. V was trimmed by 4 bases and J by 5 bases, leaving 20 bases between them. In DNA, the CDR3 is TGTGCCAGCAGTTCCACCGGGACACCAAACGAGGAGACCCAGTACTTC. Amino acids: CASSSTGTPNEETQYF.

The chain is built from TRBV27 and TRBJ1-2; tentative D call: TRBD1 (5 bases). Germline values: CDR1 MNHEY, CDR2 SMNVEV (reference sequence). V lost 5 bases to trimming and J lost 4 bases, with 14 bases between them. This CDR3 region has 14 residues. Here the CDR3 reads CASSPQAGSYGYTF. The CDR3 region has the DNA TGTGCCAGCAGTCCCCAAGCAGGGTCCTATGGCTACACCTTC.

This clone was picked up a small number of times. This chain links TRBV18 with TRBJ2-3, with a tentative D call TRBD1 (6 bases). This CDR3 is 15 amino acids long. Germline V lookup: CDR1 KGHSH, CDR2 LQKENI. The ends were cut back, 0 bases at V and 0 bases at J, with 7 bases in the middle. The CDR3 region is CASSPPTGSTDTQYF. CDR3 nucleotides: TGTGCCAGCTCACCACCAACAGGGAGCACAGATACGCAGTATTTT.

The chain recombines TRBV5-1 with TRBJ1-4; maybe TRBD1 (5 bases). The germline gives CDR1 SGHRS, CDR2 YFSETQ. This CDR3 comprises 16 residues. The V and J ends lost 5 bases and 7 bases respectively, with 21 bases between them. The CDR3 is CASRRTEGAGSEKLFF. Here the CDR3 DNA reads TGCGCCAGCAGACGTACCGAAGGGGCTGGAAGTGAAAAACTGTTTTTT.

This clone was found once. This sequence joins TRBV7-8 and TRBJ1-2; 9 bases are shared with TRBD1. There are 16 residues in the CDR3. Germline CDR1 is SGHVS and CDR2 is FQNEAQ. V lost 1 base and J lost 3; bases outside the gene matches: 6. The CDR3 DNA reads TGTGCCAGCAGCTTAGAGGGACAGGGTCTCGACTATGGCTACACCTTC. This sequence encodes CASSLEGQGLDYGYTF.

The chain has TRBV5-1 and TRBJ1-1; D ambiguous. This CDR3 has 13 residues. Germline CDR1 and CDR2: SGHRS and YFSETQ. V was shortened by 5 bases and J by 0 bases, with 8 bases between the two germline ends. The CDR3: CASSARLNTEAFF. In DNA, the CDR3 is TGCGCCAGCAGTGCCCGGTTGAACACTGAAGCTTTCTTT.

The chain joins TRBV19 to TRBJ1-1, with D possibly being TRBD1 (5 bases). The V and J ends lost 5 bases and 1 base respectively, with 11 bases between them. The length of the CDR3 is 14 residues. Germline V gives CDR1 LNHDA, CDR2 SQIVND (reference sequence). The CDR3: CASSWGSQNTEAFF. In nucleotides, the CDR3 is TGTGCCAGTAGTTGGGGCAGCCAGAACACTGAAGCTTTCTTT.

The DNA of the CDR3 is TGTGCCAGCAGTTTCTGGACTGGCCCCCACGAGCAGTACTTC. This gives the protein CASSFWTGPHEQYF. The rearrangement links TRBV28 to TRBJ2-7, with a tentative D call TRBD2 (5 bases). V lost 3 bases to trimming and J lost 5 bases, with 14 bases between them. The germline gives CDR1 MDHEN, CDR2 SYDVKM. This CDR3 contains 14 residues.

This clone was seen only once. The genes are TRBV27 and TRBJ2-3, with 7 bases lining up with TRBD1. The germline CDR1 and CDR2 sequences are MNHEY and SMNVEV (reference sequence). Trimming removed 3 bases from V and 8 bases from J; junction bases left unmatched: 14. The CDR3 contains 16 residues. DNA of the CDR3: TGTGCCAGCAGTTTTATCCTCGGGACAGATGGTGGTACGCAGTATTTT. This codes for CASSFILGTDGGTQYF.